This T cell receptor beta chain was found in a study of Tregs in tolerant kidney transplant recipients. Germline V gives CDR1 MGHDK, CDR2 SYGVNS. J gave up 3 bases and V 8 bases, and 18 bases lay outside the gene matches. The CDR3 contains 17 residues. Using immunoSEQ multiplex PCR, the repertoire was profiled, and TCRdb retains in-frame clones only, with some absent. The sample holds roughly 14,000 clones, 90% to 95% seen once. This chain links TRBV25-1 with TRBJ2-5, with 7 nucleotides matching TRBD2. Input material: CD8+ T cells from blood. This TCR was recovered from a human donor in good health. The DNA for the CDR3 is TGTGCCAGCGGACCGCCCGGTGGGGAGGGGAAAGAAGAGACCCAGTACTTC. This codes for CASGPPGGEGKEETQYF.